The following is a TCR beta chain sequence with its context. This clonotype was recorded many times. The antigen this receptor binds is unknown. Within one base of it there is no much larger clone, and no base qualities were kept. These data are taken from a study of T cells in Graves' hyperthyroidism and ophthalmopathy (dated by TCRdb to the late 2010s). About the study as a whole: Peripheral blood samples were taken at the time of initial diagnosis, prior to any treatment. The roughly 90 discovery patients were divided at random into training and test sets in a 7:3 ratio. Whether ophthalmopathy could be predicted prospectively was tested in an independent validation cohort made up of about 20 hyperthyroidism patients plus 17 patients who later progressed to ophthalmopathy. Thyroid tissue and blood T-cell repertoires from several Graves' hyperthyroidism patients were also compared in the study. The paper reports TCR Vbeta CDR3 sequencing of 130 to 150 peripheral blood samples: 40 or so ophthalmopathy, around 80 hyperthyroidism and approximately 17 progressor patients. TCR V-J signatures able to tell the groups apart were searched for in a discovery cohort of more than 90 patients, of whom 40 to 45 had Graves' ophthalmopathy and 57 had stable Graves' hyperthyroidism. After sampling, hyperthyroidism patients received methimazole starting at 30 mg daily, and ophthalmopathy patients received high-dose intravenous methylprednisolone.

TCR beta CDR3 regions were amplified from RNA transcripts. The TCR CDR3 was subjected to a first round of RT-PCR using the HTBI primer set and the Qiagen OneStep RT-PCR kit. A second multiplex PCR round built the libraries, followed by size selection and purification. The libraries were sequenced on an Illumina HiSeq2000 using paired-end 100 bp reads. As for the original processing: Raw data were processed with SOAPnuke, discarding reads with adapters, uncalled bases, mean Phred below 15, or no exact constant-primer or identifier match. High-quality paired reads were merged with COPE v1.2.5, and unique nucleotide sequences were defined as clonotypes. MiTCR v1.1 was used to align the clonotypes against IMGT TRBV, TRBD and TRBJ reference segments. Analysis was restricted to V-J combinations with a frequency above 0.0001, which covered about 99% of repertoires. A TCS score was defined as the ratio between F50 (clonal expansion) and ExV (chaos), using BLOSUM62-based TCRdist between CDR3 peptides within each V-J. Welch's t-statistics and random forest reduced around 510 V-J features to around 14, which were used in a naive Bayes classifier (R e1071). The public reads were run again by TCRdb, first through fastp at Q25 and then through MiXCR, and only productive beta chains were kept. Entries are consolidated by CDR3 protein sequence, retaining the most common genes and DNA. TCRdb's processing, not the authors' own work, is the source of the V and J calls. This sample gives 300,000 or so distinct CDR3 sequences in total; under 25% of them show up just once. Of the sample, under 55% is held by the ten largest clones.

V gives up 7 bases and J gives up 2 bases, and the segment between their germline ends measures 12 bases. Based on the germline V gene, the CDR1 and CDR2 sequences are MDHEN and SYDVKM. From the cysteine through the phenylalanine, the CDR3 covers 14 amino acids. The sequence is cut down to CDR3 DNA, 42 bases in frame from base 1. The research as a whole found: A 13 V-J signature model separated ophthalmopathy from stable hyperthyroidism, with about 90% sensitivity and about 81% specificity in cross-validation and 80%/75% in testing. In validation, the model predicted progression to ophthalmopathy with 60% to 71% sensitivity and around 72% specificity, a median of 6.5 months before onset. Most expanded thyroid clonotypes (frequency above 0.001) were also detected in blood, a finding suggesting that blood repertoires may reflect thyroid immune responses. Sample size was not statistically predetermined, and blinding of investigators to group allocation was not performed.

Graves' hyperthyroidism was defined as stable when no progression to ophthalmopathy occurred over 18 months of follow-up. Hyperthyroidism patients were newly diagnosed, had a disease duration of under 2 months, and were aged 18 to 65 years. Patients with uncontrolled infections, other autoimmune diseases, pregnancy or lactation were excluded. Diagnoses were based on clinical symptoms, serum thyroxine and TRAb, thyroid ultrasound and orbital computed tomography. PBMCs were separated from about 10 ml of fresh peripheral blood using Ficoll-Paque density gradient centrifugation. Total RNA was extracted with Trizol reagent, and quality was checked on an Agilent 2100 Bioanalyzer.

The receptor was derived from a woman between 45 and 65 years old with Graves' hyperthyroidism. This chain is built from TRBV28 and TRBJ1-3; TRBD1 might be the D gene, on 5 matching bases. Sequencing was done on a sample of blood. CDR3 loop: CASTGTAPGNTIYF. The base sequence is TGTGCCAGCACCGGGACGGCTCCTGGAAACACCATATATTTT.